The 4 T cell receptor beta chains reported below all come from one sample, sequenced in a study of blood T cells in healthy people across ages. Sample-barcoded 5' priming and a J-beta primer mix drove a second PCR of roughly 6 to 12 cycles. TCRdb itself ran the 5' RACE reads through MiXCR, one entry per CDR3 protein. The table includes about 810,000 distinct CDR3 sequences, under 40% detected once. Sequenced sample: blood. The receptors here all came from a man aged 18 to 30 in good health.

This clonotype was observed at least ten times. The rearrangement links TRBV5-1 to TRBJ2-7, with D tentatively TRBD1 or TRBD2 (7 bases each). The CDR3 runs to 14 residues. V lost 3 bases and J 3 bases, leaving 13 bases between the germline ends. The germline V gene has CDR1 SGHRS and CDR2 YFSETQ. CDR3 bases: TGCGCCAGCAGCTGGGAGGGACAGTACTACGAGCAGTACTTC. Translating gives CASSWEGQYYEQYF.

This clonotype was picked up a small number of times. This sequence joins TRBV20-1 and TRBJ2-2; D may be TRBD2 (7 bases). CDR1 and CDR2 (germline): DFQATT, SNEGSKA (reference sequence). This CDR3 comprises 15 residues. V was clipped by 0 bases and J by 6 bases, with 14 bases between them. The CDR3 loop is CSARERGGWPGELFF. In DNA form, the CDR3 reads TGCAGTGCTAGAGAGAGGGGGGGCTGGCCCGGGGAGCTGTTTTTT.

Only a few counts were recorded for this clonotype. This chain joins TRBV12-3 or TRBV12-4 and TRBJ1-1; no reliable D call. The V end was cut by 7 bases, the J end by 5 bases, with 8 bases between. There are 11 residues in the CDR3. The CDR3 bases are TGTGCCAGCAACTCGGGAACTGAAGCTTTCTTT. Translation gives CASNSGTEAFF.

The chain uses TRBV6-1 and TRBJ2-3; 10 bases map to TRBD1. Trimming removed 4 bases from V and 2 bases from J; junction bases left unmatched: 3. CDR1 is MNHNS and CDR2 is SASEGT in the germline V gene. The CDR3 totals 15 residues. The CDR3 reads CASSGDRGATDTQYF. The DNA of the CDR3 is TGTGCCAGCAGTGGGGACAGGGGAGCCACAGATACGCAGTATTTT.